One and the same sample provided the 27 T cell receptor beta chains below, sequenced in a study of shared T cell receptors in the human thymus. Sequencing was performed with immunoSEQ multiplex PCR; in TCRdb, only in-frame clones are kept and a portion is missing. The sample yields about 380,000 clones, just under 95% seen once. The sample was thymocytes. These receptors came from a human donor.

The chain is built from TRBV7-6 and TRBJ2-7; D remains ambiguous. CDR1 is SGHVS, CDR2 FNYEAQ, per germline. The V end was cut by 5 bases, the J end by 4 bases, with 9 bases between. The CDR3 consists of 12 residues. The CDR3 nucleotides are TGTGCCAGCAGCCCCCGGCTGTACGAGCAGTACTTC. Amino acids: CASSPRLYEQYF. Full variable domain (outside the CDR3, taken from reference TRBV7-6 and TRBJ2-7): GAGVSQSPRYKVTKRGQDVALRCDPISGHVSLYWYRQALGQGPEFLTYFNYEAQQDKSGLPNDRFSAERPEGSISTLTIQRTEQRDSAMYRCASSPRLYEQYFGPGTRLTVT.

The chain links TRBV2 to TRBJ1-4, with D hard to call. CDR3 length: 15 amino acids. In germline, CDR1 is SNHLY, CDR2 FYNNEI. Trimming took off 4 bases at V and 6 bases at J, with 15 bases between the two ends. The CDR3 DNA reads as TGTGCCAGCAGTGGATTGCAAGGGTTTTATGAAAAACTGTTTTTT. This sequence encodes CASSGLQGFYEKLFF.

The chain couples TRBV14 to TRBJ2-2; the D is unclear. This CDR3 spans 14 amino acids. The germline V gene encodes CDR1 SGHDN and CDR2 FVKESK. Between the trimmed V and J ends, which lost 0 bases and 5 bases, there was a span of 7 bases. This CDR3 is CASSQDGRTGELFF. The DNA of the CDR3 is TGTGCCAGCAGCCAAGATGGTCGGACCGGGGAGCTGTTTTTT.

J is TRBJ2-3 and V is TRBV29-1; D is possibly TRBD2 (7 bases). The CDR3 runs to 17 residues. V lost 0 bases and J 0 bases, leaving 16 bases between the germline ends. The germline V gene has CDR1 SQVTM and CDR2 ANQGSEA. This chain's CDR3 is CSVEDKGGADSTDTQYF. As DNA, the CDR3 is TGCAGCGTTGAAGATAAGGGGGGGGCGGATAGCACAGATACGCAGTATTTT.

The chain carries TRBV19 and TRBJ2-1, with D hard to call. Germline V gene sequence: CDR1 LNHDA, CDR2 SQIVND (reference sequence). Trimming removed 1 base at V and 9 bases at J, with 10 bases between. CDR3 length equals 13 residues. The CDR3 DNA follows: TGTGCCAGTAGTATAGGGGGTCGAGGTGAGCAGTTCTTC. As protein: CASSIGGRGEQFF.

The chain combines TRBV7-8 with TRBJ2-2; D possibly corresponds to TRBD1 (6 bases). Germline CDR1 SGHVS, CDR2 FQNEAQ. Deletions cut 0 bases from V and 1 base from J, with 21 bases between. CDR3 length: 20 residues. The CDR3 sequence: CASSLAHRVIEHRNTGELFF. The CDR3 region has the DNA TGTGCCAGCAGCTTAGCCCACAGGGTTATTGAACACCGGAACACCGGGGAGCTGTTTTTT.

The rearrangement joins TRBV11-2 to TRBJ1-4; 8 nucleotides line up with TRBD1. Germline loops: CDR1 SGHAT, CDR2 FQNNGV. The junction had 12 bases not matched to a gene; V was cut back by 1 base and J by 8 bases. There are 17 residues in the CDR3. The CDR3 bases are TGTGCCAGCAGCTTAGGTGGGACAGGAGGTTGGGGCGAAAAACTGTTTTTT. Translating gives CASSLGGTGGWGEKLFF.

This rearrangement joins TRBV6-5 to TRBJ2-7; 11 bases line up with TRBD1. The CDR3 totals 15 residues. In germline, CDR1 is MNHEY, CDR2 SVGAGI. Losses at the gene ends were 8 bases for V and 0 bases for J; bases not matched to a gene: 6. This chain's CDR3 is CASRQDRGLSYEQYF. The CDR3 DNA reads as TGTGCCAGCCGCCAGGACAGGGGGCTCTCCTACGAGCAGTACTTC.

V usage is TRBV4-3 and J usage is TRBJ2-3; TRBD2 matches 13 bases. Germline trimming cut 4 bases from V and 6 bases from J; bases unmatched to any gene: 7. Germline V gene lookup returns CDR1 LGHNA and CDR2 YSLEER. The CDR3 consists of 16 residues. The DNA for the CDR3 is TGCGCCAGCAGCCCCCGACTAGCGGGAGGCCCCGATACGCAGTATTTT. Protein: CASSPRLAGGPDTQYF.

The chain couples TRBV27 to TRBJ2-2, with TRBD2 matching 15 bases. With 5 bases clipped from V and 4 bases from J, the junction kept 2 bases outside the gene matches. CDR3 length equals 16 residues. Germline V gene data show CDR1 as MNHEY and CDR2 as SMNVEV (reference sequence). CDR3 sequence reads: CASSPGLAGGTGELFF. In nucleotides, the CDR3 is TGTGCCAGCAGTCCGGGACTAGCGGGAGGCACCGGGGAGCTGTTTTTT.

The genes are TRBV21-1 and TRBJ1-5. TRBV21-1 represents a pseudogene. The length of the CDR3 is 17 residues. The CDR3 region has the DNA TGTGCCAGCAGCGCATTTGAACTCCCGAATAGCAATCAGCCCCAGCATTTT. This gives the protein CASSAFELPNSNQPQHF.

The rearrangement uses TRBV27 and TRBJ2-7; D is uncertain. Trimming left V 6 bases short and J 6 bases short, with 9 bases between. This CDR3 comprises 11 residues. Looked up from germline, CDR1 is MNHEY and CDR2 is SMNVEV (reference sequence). The CDR3 reads CASRSWAEQYF. In DNA form, the CDR3 reads TGTGCCAGCAGGTCCTGGGCCGAGCAGTACTTC.

This clone was detected once. V gene TRBV5-6 combines with J gene TRBJ2-1; the match to TRBD2 covers 10 bases. The CDR3 consists of 16 residues. The junction had 7 bases not matched to a gene; V was cut back by 4 bases and J by 3 bases. Germline V gene data show CDR1 as SGHDT and CDR2 as YYEEEE. CDR3 DNA sequence: TGTGCCAGCAGCCTGCCGGGACTAGCGTTCTACAATGAGCAGTTCTTC. Its translation: CASSLPGLAFYNEQFF.

This chain connects TRBV27 to TRBJ1-6; 7 nucleotides line up with TRBD1. This CDR3 spans 14 amino acids. Unmatched junction bases numbered 5, after V lost 3 bases and J lost 9 bases. CDR1 is MNHEY and CDR2 is SMNVEV in the germline V gene (reference sequence). The CDR3: CASSLPGGGSPLHF. CDR3 DNA: TGTGCCAGCAGTTTGCCAGGGGGGGGTTCACCCCTCCACTTT.

This sequence joins TRBV2 and TRBJ2-6, with no clear D. The germline V and J ends were trimmed by 11 bases and 0 bases, with 8 bases remaining between them. CDR1 is SNHLY and CDR2 is FYNNEI in the germline V gene. There are 13 residues in the CDR3. The CDR3 sequence: CAGWRSGANVLTF. In DNA form, the CDR3 reads TGTGCCGGTTGGCGCTCTGGGGCCAACGTCCTGACTTTC.

V is TRBV5-6 and J is TRBJ2-7; the D is unclear. V was cut by 0 bases and J by 0 bases, with 7 bases left in between. The length of the CDR3 is 14 residues. Germline CDR1 SGHDT, CDR2 YYEEEE. The CDR3 region is CASSLGESSYEQYF. The CDR3, as DNA: TGTGCCAGCAGCTTGGGTGAGAGCTCCTACGAGCAGTACTTC.

This clone was counted once. The chain employs TRBV30 and TRBJ2-1; 8 bases map to TRBD2. Germline lookup yields CDR1 GTSNPN and CDR2 SVGIG (reference sequence). Trimming cost V 0 bases and J 5 bases; bases outside gene matches: 6. This CDR3 region has 15 residues. The CDR3 loop reads CAWSVHGTRDNEQFF. As DNA, the CDR3 is TGTGCCTGGAGTGTACATGGGACTAGAGACAATGAGCAGTTCTTC.

Concerning this clone itself: This specimen includes other DNA sequences encoding the same CDR3. V is TRBV6-5 and J is TRBJ2-4; perhaps TRBD1 as D (5 bases). This CDR3 region has 16 residues. The V end lost 0 bases, the J end lost 0 bases, and 9 bases lay between the germline ends. Germline V gene data show CDR1 as MNHEY and CDR2 as SVGAGI. CDR3 bases: TGTGCCAGCAGTTACTCGTCAGGGTTAGCCAAAAACATTCAGTACTTC. Amino acid sequence: CASSYSSGLAKNIQYF.

The sample holds one count of this clone. CDR3 sequence reads: CATLEGEFQETQYF. In DNA, the CDR3 is TGTGCCACCTTAGAGGGGGAATTCCAAGAGACCCAGTACTTC. The chain carries TRBV28 and TRBJ2-5, with D possibly being TRBD1 (6 bases). The CDR3 is 14 amino acids. Germline V gene data show CDR1 as MDHEN and CDR2 as SYDVKM. The V and J ends lost 10 bases and 1 base respectively, with 16 bases between them.

CDR3 nucleotide sequence: TGTGCCAGCAGCCAGCCGGGGGGTACAGCGTACGAGCAGTACTTC. Encoded protein: CASSQPGGTAYEQYF. The rearrangement joins TRBV28 to TRBJ2-7; 7 nucleotides align to TRBD2. The CDR3 loop spans 15 amino acids. CDR1 is MDHEN and CDR2 is SYDVKM in the germline V gene. J was trimmed by 4 bases and V by 6 bases; bases with no gene match: 12.

V usage is TRBV12-5 and J usage is TRBJ2-7; TRBD2 aligns across 9 bases. Germline values: CDR1 LGHNT, CDR2 FRNRAP. Trimming cost V 2 bases and J 1 base; bases outside gene matches: 15. CDR3 length: 19 amino acids. CDR3 protein: CASGLSLNLSGSISYEQYF. As DNA, the CDR3 is TGTGCTAGTGGTTTGTCCTTAAACCTTAGCGGGAGCATTTCCTACGAGCAGTACTTC.

The CDR3 DNA reads TGTGCCAGCAGCGCGGGGCTAGCGGGAATAAGCAATGAGCAGTTCTTC. Its translation is CASSAGLAGISNEQFF. J is TRBJ2-1 and V is TRBV25-1, with TRBD2 matching 9 bases. Germline V CDR1 and CDR2: MGHDK, SYGVNS. CDR3 length equals 16 residues. Unmatched junction bases numbered 12, after V lost 6 bases and J lost 6 bases.

The rearrangement links TRBV6-4 to TRBJ1-5, with TRBD1 identical over 10 bases. The ends lost 4 bases at V and 2 bases at J; junction bases unmatched: 8. Germline loops: CDR1 MRHNA, CDR2 SNTAGT. The CDR3 has 17 residues. DNA for the CDR3: TGTGCCAGCAGTGGGACAGGGGGACCAGGGGGCAATCAGCCCCAGCATTTT. Translated: CASSGTGGPGGNQPQHF.

The chain uses TRBV11-2 and TRBJ2-1, with D unresolved. Germline V lookup: CDR1 SGHAT, CDR2 FQNNGV. The CDR3 sequence is 15 residues long. The V gene lost 1 base and the J gene lost 4 bases, with 11 bases spanning the gap. The CDR3 loop reads CASSLVPPGYNEQFF. CDR3 nucleotides: TGTGCCAGCAGCTTAGTCCCCCCCGGATACAATGAGCAGTTCTTC.

This clone has only one observation. The CDR3: CATSSRRWDPQETQYF. CDR3 nucleotides: TGTGCCACCAGCTCCAGACGATGGGACCCTCAAGAGACCCAGTACTTC. The rearrangement joins TRBV15 to TRBJ2-5; D may correspond to TRBD1 or TRBD2 (5 bases each). Germline V gene lookup returns CDR1 LNHNV and CDR2 YYDKDF (reference sequence). The CDR3 covers 16 residues. V was cut by 5 bases and J by 2 bases, with 18 bases left in between.

The genes are TRBV2 and TRBJ2-7; D remains ambiguous. This CDR3 region has 15 residues. The germline CDR1 and CDR2 sequences are SNHLY and FYNNEI. V was shortened by 2 bases and J by 0 bases, with 11 bases between the two germline ends. CDR3 sequence (DNA): TGTGCCAGCAGTGAACCCGTGGGTCACTCCTACGAGCAGTACTTC. This sequence encodes CASSEPVGHSYEQYF.

The V and J genes are TRBV27 and TRBJ2-7, with TRBD2 identical over 14 bases. The CDR3 length is 17 residues. Germline V lookup: CDR1 MNHEY, CDR2 SMNVEV (reference sequence). The V segment lost 2 bases and the J segment 7 bases; nucleotides outside the gene matches: 10. This CDR3 is CASSLSYGTSGRGEQYF. CDR3 nucleotides: TGTGCCAGCAGTTTAAGTTACGGGACTAGCGGGAGAGGGGAGCAGTACTTC.